This paragraph covers one T cell receptor (beta chain) sequence. Antigen: not known. The sample originates from a study of radiation and T cells in renal cell carcinoma. Trimming removed 4 bases from V and 8 bases from J; junction bases left unmatched: 7. Germline V gives CDR1 SEHNR, CDR2 FQNEAQ (reference sequence). The CDR3 sequence is 16 residues long. General observations from the study: From baseline, blood top tumor clonotypes peaked at 2 weeks post-radiation.

The repertoire was sequenced with immunoSEQ multiplex PCR; TCRdb's copy has only in-frame clones and lacks some. The table records roughly 130,000 clones, more than 75% of them present only once. Regarding time point: blood 2 weeks post-SBRT. Specified treatment: 15 Gy SBRT to primary tumor, nephrectomy 4 weeks later. The chain carries TRBV7-9 and TRBJ2-1; TRBD2 matches 14 bases. The TCR sequence derives from a woman between 65 and 79 years old with renal cell carcinoma. Source: blood, taken from a patient whose treatment included radiotherapy and nephrectomy. The CDR3: CASSSGLAGVHDEQFF. CDR3 bases: TGTGCCAGCAGCTCGGGACTAGCGGGGGTACATGATGAGCAGTTCTTC.